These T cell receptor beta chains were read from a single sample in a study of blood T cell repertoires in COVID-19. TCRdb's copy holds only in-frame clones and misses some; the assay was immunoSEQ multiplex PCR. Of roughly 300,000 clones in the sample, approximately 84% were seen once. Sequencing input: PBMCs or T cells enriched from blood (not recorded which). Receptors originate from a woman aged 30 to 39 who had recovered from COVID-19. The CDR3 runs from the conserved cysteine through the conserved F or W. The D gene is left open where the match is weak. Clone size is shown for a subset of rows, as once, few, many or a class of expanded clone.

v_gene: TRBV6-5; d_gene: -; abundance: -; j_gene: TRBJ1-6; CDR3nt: TGTGCCAGCACCCTGGCGGGCGTTTCACCCCTCCACTTT; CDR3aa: CASTLAGVSPLHF
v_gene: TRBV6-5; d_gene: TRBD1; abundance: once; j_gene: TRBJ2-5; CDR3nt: TGTGCCAGCAGCATCAGGGGGCGGGAGACCCAGTACTTC; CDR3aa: CASSIRGRETQYF
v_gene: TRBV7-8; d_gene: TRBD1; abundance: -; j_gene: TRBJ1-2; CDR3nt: TGTGCCAGCAGCTTAGGGACAGGGGGCAGCTATGGCTACACCTTC; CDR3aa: CASSLGTGGSYGYTF
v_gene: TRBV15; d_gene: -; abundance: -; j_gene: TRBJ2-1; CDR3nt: TGTGCCACCAGCAGAGATACCCAGGGCAGGTACAATGAGCAGTTCTTC; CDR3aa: CATSRDTQGRYNEQFF
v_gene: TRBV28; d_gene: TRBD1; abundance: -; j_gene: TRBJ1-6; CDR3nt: TGTGCCAGCAGTTTATATATAGGACAGGGGAATTCACCCCTCCACTTT; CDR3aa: CASSLYIGQGNSPLHF
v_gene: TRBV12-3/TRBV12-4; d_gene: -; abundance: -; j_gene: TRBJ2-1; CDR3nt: TGTGCCAGCGGGCAGTCCAATGAGCAGTTCTTC; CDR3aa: CASGQSNEQFF
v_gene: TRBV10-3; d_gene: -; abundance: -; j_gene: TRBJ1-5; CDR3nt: TGTGCCATCAGTGAGTCAACCGGGGTGCCCCAGCATTTT; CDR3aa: CAISESTGVPQHF
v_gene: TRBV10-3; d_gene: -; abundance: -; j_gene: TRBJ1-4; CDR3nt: TGTGCCATCAGTGAGTCCGATATCAGGGAATTGACTAATGAAAAACTGTTTTTT; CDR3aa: CAISESDIRELTNEKLFF
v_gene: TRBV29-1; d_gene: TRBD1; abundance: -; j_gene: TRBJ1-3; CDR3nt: TGCAGCGTCGAACAGGGGGCTCAAGGAAACACCATATATTTT; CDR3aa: CSVEQGAQGNTIYF
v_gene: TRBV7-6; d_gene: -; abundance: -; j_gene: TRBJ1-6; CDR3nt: TGTGCCAGCAGCTCCCGACAGGTCGAAAATTCACCCCTCCACTTT; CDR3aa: CASSSRQVENSPLHF
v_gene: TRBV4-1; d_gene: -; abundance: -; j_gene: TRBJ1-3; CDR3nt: TGCGCCAGCAGCCAAAGGGACCGCGGGAGCTTATATTTT; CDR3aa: CASSQRDRGSLYF
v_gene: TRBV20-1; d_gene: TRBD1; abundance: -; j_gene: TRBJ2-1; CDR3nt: TGCAGTGCTAGTGATGACAGGGGAAGCTCCTACAATGAGCAGTTCTTC; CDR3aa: CSASDDRGSSYNEQFF
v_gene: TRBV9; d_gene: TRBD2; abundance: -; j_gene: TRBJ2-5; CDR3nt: TGTGCCAGCAGCGTAGAGGGAGGGGCCGGAGAGACCCAGTACTTC; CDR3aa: CASSVEGGAGETQYF
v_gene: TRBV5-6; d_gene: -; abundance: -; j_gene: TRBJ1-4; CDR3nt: TGTGCCAGCAGCCTCAAGACAGGAACTAATGAAAAACTGTTTTTT; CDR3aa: CASSLKTGTNEKLFF
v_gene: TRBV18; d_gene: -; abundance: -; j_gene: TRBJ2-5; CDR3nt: TGTGCCAGCTCACCCTGGGAGCCGCAAGAGACCCAGTACTTC; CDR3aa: CASSPWEPQETQYF
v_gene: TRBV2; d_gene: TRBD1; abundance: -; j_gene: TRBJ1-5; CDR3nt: TGTGCCAGCACGATACAGGGGGGGCAGCCCCAGCATTTT; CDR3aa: CASTIQGGQPQHF
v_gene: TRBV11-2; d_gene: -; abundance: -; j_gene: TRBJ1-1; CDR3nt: TGTGCCAGCAGCCCAGATCGACTTTCGGCTTTCTTT; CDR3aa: CASSPDRLSAFF
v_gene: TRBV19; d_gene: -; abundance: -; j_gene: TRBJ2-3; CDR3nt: TGTGCCAGTAGTATCAGTACGAACACAGATACGCAGTATTTT; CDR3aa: CASSISTNTDTQYF
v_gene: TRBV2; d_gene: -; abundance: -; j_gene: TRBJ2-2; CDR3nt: TGTGCCAGCAGTGAAGTCGGGTTTACCGGGGAGCTGTTTTTT; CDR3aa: CASSEVGFTGELFF
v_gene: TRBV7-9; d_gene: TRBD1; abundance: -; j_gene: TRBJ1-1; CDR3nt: TGTGCCAGCAGCTCATCAGGGGGCACTGAAGCTTTCTTT; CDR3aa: CASSSSGGTEAFF
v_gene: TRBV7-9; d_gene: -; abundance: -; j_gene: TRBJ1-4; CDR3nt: TGTGCCAGCAGCTTAGTGACTGAGGGAGAAAAACTGTTTTTT; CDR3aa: CASSLVTEGEKLFF
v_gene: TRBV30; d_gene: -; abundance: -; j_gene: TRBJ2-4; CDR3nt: TGTGCCTGGAGTGATGGTCAGGAAGCCAAAAACATTCAGTACTTC; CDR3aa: CAWSDGQEAKNIQYF
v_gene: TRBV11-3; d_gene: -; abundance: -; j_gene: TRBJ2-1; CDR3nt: TGTGCCAGCAGCTTAGGAGGACAGGGACTAGAGCAGTTCTTC; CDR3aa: CASSLGGQGLEQFF
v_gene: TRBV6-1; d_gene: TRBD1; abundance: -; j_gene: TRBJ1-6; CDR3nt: TGTGCCAGCAGTGAAGTGGCAGGGGGGAATAATTCACCCCTCCACTTT; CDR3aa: CASSEVAGGNNSPLHF
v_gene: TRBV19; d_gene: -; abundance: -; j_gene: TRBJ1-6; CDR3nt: TGTGCCAGTAGTATAAAGAGAAATTCACCCCTCCACTTT; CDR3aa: CASSIKRNSPLHF
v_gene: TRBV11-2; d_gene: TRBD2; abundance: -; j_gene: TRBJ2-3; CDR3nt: TGTGCCAGCAGCCCGAGTGGGGGGGTTGTGGATACGCAGTATTTT; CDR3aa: CASSPSGGVVDTQYF
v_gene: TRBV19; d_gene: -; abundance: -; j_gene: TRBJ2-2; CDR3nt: TGTGCCAGTATGGGGGCGGGAGACACCGGGGAGCTGTTTTTT; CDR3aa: CASMGAGDTGELFF
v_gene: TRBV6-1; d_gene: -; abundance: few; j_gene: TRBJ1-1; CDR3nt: TGTGCCAGCAGTGAAGTTAAACAGGCTGAAGCTTTCTTT; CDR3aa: CASSEVKQAEAFF
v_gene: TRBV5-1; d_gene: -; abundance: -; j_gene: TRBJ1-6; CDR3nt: TGCGCCAGCAGCTTGGCGGGGAGATCACCCCTCCACTTT; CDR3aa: CASSLAGRSPLHF
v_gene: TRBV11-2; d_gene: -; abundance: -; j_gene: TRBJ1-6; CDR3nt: TGTGCCAGCAGCTTAGGTCAGGGGCTCGTTTCACCCCTCCACTTT; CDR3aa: CASSLGQGLVSPLHF
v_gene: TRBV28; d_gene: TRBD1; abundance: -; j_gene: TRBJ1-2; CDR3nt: TGTGCCAGCAGTTTAGCCCAGGGACAGGGAGCTTATGGCTACACCTTC; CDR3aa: CASSLAQGQGAYGYTF
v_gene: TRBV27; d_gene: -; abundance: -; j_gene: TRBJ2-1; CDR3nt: TGTGCCAGCACTGTGGTGGGGGGGGCCGTAAATGAGCAGTTCTTC; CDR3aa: CASTVVGGAVNEQFF
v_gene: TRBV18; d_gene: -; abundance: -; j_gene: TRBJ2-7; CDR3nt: TGTGCCAGCTCCCGCCTCCCACGGGAAGGGTCTAGCTACGAGCAGTACTTC; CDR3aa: CASSRLPREGSSYEQYF
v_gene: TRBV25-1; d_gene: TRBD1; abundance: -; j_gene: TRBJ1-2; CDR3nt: TGTGCCAGCAGTGAGTTGGGGACAGGGTATAACTATGGCTACACCTTC; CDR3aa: CASSELGTGYNYGYTF
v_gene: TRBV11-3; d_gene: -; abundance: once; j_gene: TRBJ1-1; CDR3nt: TGTGCCAGCAGCTTAGAGGGACTCACTGAAGCTTTCTTT; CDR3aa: CASSLEGLTEAFF
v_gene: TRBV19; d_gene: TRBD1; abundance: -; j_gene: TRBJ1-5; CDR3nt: TGTGCCAGTAGTACCGACAGGGGGCGCAGGATCAATCAGCCCCAGCATTTT; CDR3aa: CASSTDRGRRINQPQHF
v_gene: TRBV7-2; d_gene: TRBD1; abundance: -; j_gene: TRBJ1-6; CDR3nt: TGTGCCAGCAGCCCCCGGACAGGGATTTTTAATAATTCACCCCTCCACTTT; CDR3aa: CASSPRTGIFNNSPLHF
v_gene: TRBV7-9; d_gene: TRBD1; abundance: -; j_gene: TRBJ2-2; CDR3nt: TGTGCCAGCAGCTCAGAGAACAGGGGGCTCTTGGCCACCGGGGAGCTGTTTTTT; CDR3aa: CASSSENRGLLATGELFF
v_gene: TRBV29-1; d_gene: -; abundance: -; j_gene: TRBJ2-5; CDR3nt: TGCAGCGTTGGGGTCGGCAGGGATGAGACCCAGTACTTC; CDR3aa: CSVGVGRDETQYF
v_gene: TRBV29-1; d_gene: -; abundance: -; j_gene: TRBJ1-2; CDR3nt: TGCAGCGTCCCGGAGGGAGGGTTCTATGGCTACACCTTC; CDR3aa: CSVPEGGFYGYTF
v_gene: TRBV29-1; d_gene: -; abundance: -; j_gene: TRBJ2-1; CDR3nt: TGCAGCGTTGACAGGGGAGGGGGGAGTGAGCAGTTCTTC; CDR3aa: CSVDRGGGSEQFF
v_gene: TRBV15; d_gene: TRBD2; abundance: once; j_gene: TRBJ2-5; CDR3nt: TGTGCCACCAGCAGAGGGGCTAGCGGGGGGGTGGAGACCCAGTACTTC; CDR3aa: CATSRGASGGVETQYF
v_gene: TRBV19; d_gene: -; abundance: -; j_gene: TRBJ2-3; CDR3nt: TGTGCCAGTAAGGAGGGGCCAGATACGCAGTATTTT; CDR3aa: CASKEGPDTQYF
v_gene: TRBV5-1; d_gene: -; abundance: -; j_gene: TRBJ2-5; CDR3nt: TGCGCCAGCAGCGGATTGGGGAGGGAGACCCAGTACTTC; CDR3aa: CASSGLGRETQYF
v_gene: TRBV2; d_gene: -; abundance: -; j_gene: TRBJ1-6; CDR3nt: TGTGCCAGCAGTGAGTTCGGGGATAATTCACCCCTCCACTTT; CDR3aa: CASSEFGDNSPLHF
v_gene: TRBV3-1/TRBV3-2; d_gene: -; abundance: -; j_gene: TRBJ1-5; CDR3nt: TGTGCCAGCAGCCAAGACCCTTCTAGCAATCAGCCCCAGCATTTT; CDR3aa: CASSQDPSSNQPQHF
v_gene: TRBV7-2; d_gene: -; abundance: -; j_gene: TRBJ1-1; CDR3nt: TGTGCCAGCACCCCGGGGGGTGTCAACACTGAAGCTTTCTTT; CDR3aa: CASTPGGVNTEAFF
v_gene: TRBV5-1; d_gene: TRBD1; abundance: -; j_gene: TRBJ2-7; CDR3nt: TGCGCCAGCAGGGTTCGTCAGGGGGCGGACGAGCAGTACTTC; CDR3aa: CASRVRQGADEQYF
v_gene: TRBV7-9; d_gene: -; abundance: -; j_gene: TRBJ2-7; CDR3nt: TGTGCCACCCAAGGGGAAGGGGAGCAGTACTTC; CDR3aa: CATQGEGEQYF
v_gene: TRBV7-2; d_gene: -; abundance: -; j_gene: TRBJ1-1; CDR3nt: TGTGCCAGCAGCTCCCACAGGGTTGTGAACACTGAAGCTTTCTTT; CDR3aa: CASSSHRVVNTEAFF
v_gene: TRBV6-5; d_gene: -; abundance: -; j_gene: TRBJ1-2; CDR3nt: TGTGCCAGCAGTCCGGGTGGGGGGTCTGGCTATGGCTACACCTTC; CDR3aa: CASSPGGGSGYGYTF
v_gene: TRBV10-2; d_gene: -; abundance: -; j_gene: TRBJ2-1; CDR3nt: TGCGCCAGCAAAGACAGCTCCTACAATGAGCAGTTCTTC; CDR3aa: CASKDSSYNEQFF
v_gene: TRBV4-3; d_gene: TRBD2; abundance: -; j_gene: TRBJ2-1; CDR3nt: TGCGCCAGCAGCCTCGGACTAGCCGGGGGTAATGAGCAGTTCTTC; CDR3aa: CASSLGLAGGNEQFF
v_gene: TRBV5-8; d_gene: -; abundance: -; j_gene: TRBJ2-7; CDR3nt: TGTGCCAGCAGCTTGGTCCTAGGTTCCTACGAGCAGTACTTC; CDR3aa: CASSLVLGSYEQYF
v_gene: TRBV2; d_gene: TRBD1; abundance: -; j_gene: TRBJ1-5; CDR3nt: TGTGCCAGCAGTACCGACAGGGGGCTTGGCAATCAGCCCCAGCATTTT; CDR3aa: CASSTDRGLGNQPQHF
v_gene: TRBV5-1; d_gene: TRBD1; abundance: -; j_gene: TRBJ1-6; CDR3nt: TGCGCCAGCAGCTTGGGGGCAGGGGGCAATTCACCCCTCCACTTT; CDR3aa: CASSLGAGGNSPLHF
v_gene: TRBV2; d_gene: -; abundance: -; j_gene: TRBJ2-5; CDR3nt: TGTGCCAGCAGTGATAGATCAGGGTTTAGTTTGGAGACCCAGTACTTC; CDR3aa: CASSDRSGFSLETQYF
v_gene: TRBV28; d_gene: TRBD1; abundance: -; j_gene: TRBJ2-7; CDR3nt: TGTGCCAGCAGTTTCCCACAGGGGTCCCCCTCCTACGAGCAGTACTTC; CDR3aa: CASSFPQGSPSYEQYF
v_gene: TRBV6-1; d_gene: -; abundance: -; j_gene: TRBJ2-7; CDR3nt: TGTGCCAGCAGGAAGCCGGACAGCTACGAGCAGTACTTC; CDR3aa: CASRKPDSYEQYF